The entry that follows covers one T cell receptor (beta chain) sequence. This entry belongs to a study of shared clonotypes between healthy human individuals. The V gene's germline CDR1 is GTSNPN and CDR2 SVGIG (reference sequence). The CDR3 runs to 14 residues. V was shortened by 5 bases and J by 1 base, with 13 bases between the two germline ends. TCRdb's table, derived via immunoSEQ multiplex PCR, lists solely in-frame clones and lacks some. This table holds fewer than 3 million clones, 85% to 95% found once. Specimen: naive CD4+ T cells from PBMCs. Regarding subset: CD45RA+ positively selected. The J gene is TRBJ2-3, the V gene TRBV30, with unresolved D. The clonotype originates from a man aged 18 to 30 in good health. Some clones in this sample may be carry-over from other donors' samples. CDR3 in DNA: TGTGCCTGGGGAATCCGGGTGGGCACAGATACGCAGTATTTT. It is translated as CAWGIRVGTDTQYF.